These 3 T cell receptor beta chains came from one sample sequenced in a study of PD-1 blockade in classical Hodgkin lymphoma (dated by TCRdb to about 2020). The time point label of this sample denotes: newly diagnosed, previously untreated cHL patient sample. A Miltenyi CD4+ T cell isolation kit was used for magnetic negative selection to purify CD4+ T cells from thawed PBMCs. Library creation used the immunoSEQ multiplex PCR assay. TCRdb holds this immuneACCESS table with in-frame rearrangements only. Some clones are missing; in checked studies, unresolved V genes explain under half, and the rest has no known cause. The sample table shows nearly 25,000 clones, and about 89% are seen once. Of the sample, about 0.55% falls within the top ten clones. What was sequenced was CD4+ T cells from blood. Receptors originate from a human donor with classical Hodgkin lymphoma.

CDR3 coding DNA: TGTGCCAGCCCCGAGCAAGGGGGCGACACTGAAGCTTTCTTT. Its protein is CASPEQGGDTEAFF. The V call is TRBV19, the J call TRBJ1-1; 7 bases are a match to TRBD1. Germline CDR1 and CDR2: LNHDA and SQIVND (reference sequence). The CDR3 has 14 residues. V was pared by 9 bases and J by 3 bases, with 10 bases of the junction left unmatched.

This rearrangement joins TRBV19 to TRBJ2-3, with TRBD1 identical over 9 bases. The ends lost 6 bases at V and 5 bases at J; junction bases unmatched: 3. This CDR3 region has 13 residues. Germline V gene lookup returns CDR1 LNHDA and CDR2 SQIVND (reference sequence). CDR3 residues: CASRDRGIDTQYF. CDR3 nucleotides: TGTGCCAGTAGGGACAGGGGCATAGATACGCAGTATTTT.

This chain uses TRBV5-5 with TRBJ2-1; the D gene could be TRBD1 or TRBD2 (6 bases each). CDR3 size: 15 residues. V was clipped by 4 bases and J by 7 bases, with 18 bases between them. Germline CDR1 SGHKS, CDR2 YYEKEE (reference sequence). The chain's CDR3 is CASSQGTGATNEQFF. The CDR3 bases are TGTGCCAGCAGCCAGGGGACGGGGGCCACAAATGAGCAGTTCTTC.